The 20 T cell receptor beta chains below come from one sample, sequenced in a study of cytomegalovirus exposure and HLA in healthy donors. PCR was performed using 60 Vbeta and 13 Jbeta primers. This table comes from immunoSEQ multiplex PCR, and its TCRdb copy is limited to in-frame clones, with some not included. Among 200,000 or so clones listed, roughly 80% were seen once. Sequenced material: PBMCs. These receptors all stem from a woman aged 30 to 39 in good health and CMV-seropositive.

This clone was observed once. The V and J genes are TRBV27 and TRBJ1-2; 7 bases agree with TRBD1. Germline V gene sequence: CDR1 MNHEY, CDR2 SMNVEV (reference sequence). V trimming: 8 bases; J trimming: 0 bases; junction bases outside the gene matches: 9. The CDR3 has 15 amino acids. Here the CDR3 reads CASARSGTANYGYTF. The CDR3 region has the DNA TGTGCCAGCGCAAGATCCGGGACAGCTAACTATGGCTACACCTTC.

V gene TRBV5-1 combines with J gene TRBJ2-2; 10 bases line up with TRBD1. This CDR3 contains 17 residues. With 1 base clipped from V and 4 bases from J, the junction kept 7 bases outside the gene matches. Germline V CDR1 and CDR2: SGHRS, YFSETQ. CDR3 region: CASSLIPGQGSTGELFF. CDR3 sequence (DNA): TGCGCCAGCAGCTTGATTCCGGGACAGGGGAGCACCGGGGAGCTGTTTTTT.

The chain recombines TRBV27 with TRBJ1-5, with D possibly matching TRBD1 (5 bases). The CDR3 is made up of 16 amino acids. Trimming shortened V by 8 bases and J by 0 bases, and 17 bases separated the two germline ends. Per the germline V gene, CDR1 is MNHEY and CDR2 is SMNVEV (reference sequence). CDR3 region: CASGQRRGLSNQPQHF. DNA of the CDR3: TGTGCCAGCGGCCAACGGCGGGGACTTAGCAATCAGCCCCAGCATTTT.

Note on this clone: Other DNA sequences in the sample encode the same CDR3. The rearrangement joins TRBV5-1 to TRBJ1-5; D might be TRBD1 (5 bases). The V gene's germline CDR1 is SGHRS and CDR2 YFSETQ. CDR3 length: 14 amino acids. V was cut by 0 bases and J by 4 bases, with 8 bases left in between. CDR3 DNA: TGCGCCAGCAGCTTGGGCGGGGGGAATCAGCCCCAGCATTTT. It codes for CASSLGGGNQPQHF.

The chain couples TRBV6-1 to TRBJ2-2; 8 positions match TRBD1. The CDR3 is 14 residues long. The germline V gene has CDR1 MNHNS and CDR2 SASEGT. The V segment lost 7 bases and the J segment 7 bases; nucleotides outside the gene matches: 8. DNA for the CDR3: TGTGCCAGCATTAGGACAGGGAAGGTCGGGGAGCTGTTTTTT. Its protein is CASIRTGKVGELFF.

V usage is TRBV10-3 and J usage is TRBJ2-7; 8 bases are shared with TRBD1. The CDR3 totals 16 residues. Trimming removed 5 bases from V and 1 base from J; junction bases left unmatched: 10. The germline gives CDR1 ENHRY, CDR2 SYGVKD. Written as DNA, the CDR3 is TGTGCCATCAGTAGTGCTGGACAGGGATTATCCTACGAGCAGTACTTC. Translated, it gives CAISSAGQGLSYEQYF.

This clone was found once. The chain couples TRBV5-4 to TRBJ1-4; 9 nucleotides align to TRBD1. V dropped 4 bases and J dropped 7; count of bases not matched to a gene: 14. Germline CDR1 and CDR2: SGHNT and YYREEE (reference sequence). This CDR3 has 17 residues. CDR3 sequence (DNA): TGTGCCAGCAGCCCGGGACAGGGTCTCGAGGGAGGTGAAAAACTGTTTTTT. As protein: CASSPGQGLEGGEKLFF.

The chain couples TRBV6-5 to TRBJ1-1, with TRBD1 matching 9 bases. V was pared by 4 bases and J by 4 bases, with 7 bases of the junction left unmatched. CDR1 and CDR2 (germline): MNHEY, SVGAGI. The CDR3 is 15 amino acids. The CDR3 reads CASSFRKQGATEAFF. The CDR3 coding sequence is TGTGCCAGCAGTTTCCGAAAACAGGGGGCCACTGAAGCTTTCTTT.

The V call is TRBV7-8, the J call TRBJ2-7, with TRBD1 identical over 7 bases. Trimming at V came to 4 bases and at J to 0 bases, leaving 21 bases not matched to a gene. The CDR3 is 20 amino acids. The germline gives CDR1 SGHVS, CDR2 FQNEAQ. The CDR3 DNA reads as TGTGCCAGCAGCTCTAGTCCGACAGGGTTTTTAGCGCCTAGCTCCTACGAGCAGTACTTC. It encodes CASSSSPTGFLAPSSYEQYF.

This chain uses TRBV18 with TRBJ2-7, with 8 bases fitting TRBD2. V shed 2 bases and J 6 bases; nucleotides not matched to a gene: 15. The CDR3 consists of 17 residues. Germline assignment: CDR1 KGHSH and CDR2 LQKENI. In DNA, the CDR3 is TGTGCCAGCTCACCAGTAGGGCCGGGGGGGATTTTGTCCGAGCAGTACTTC. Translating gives CASSPVGPGGILSEQYF.

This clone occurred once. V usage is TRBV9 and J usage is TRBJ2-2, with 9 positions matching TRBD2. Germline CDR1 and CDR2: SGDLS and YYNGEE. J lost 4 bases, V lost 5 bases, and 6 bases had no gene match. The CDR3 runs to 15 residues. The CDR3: CASSRTSELTGELFF. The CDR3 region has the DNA TGTGCCAGCAGTCGGACTAGCGAACTCACCGGGGAGCTGTTTTTT.

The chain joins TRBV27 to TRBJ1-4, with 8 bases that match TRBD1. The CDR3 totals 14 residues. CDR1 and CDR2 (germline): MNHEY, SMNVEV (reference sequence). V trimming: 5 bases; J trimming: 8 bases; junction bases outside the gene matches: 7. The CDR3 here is CASSPGTGGEKLFF. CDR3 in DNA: TGTGCCAGCAGTCCCGGGACAGGTGGGGAAAAACTGTTTTTT.

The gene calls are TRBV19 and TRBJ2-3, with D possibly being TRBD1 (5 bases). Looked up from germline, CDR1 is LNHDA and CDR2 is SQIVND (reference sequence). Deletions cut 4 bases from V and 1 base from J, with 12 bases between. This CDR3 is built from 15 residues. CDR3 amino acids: CASSTSRAGTDTQYF. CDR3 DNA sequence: TGTGCCAGTAGTACTTCCAGGGCTGGCACAGATACGCAGTATTTT.

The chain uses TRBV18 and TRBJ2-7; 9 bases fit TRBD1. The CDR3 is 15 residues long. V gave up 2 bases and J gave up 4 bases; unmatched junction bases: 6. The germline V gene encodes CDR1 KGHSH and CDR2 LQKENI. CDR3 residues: CASSPSAGTGYEQYF. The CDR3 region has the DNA TGTGCCAGCTCACCATCAGCCGGGACAGGGTACGAGCAGTACTTC.

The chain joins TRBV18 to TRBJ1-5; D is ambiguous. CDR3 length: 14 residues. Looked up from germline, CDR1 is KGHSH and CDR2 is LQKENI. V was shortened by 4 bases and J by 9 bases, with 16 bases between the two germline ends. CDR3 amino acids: CASSLLGTRVPQHF. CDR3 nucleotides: TGTGCCAGCTCACTACTTGGCACCCGGGTGCCCCAGCATTTT.

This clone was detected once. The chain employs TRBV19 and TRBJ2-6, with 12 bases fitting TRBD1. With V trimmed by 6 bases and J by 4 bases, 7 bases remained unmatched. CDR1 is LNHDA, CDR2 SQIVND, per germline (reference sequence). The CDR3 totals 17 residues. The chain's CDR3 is CASSAGQGALGANVLTF. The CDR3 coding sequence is TGTGCCAGTAGCGCGGGACAGGGGGCGTTGGGGGCCAACGTCCTGACTTTC.

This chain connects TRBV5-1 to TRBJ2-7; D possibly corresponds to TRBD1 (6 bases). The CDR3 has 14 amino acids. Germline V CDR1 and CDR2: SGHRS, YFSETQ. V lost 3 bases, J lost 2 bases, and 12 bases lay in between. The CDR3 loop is CASSWDNGPYEQYF. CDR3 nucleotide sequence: TGCGCCAGCAGCTGGGACAATGGCCCCTACGAGCAGTACTTC.

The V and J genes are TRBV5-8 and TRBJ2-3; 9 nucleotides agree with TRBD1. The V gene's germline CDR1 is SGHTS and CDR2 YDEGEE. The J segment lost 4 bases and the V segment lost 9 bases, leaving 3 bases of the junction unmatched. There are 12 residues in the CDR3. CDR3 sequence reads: CATGQGSDTQYF. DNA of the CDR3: TGTGCCACCGGACAGGGGTCAGATACGCAGTATTTT.

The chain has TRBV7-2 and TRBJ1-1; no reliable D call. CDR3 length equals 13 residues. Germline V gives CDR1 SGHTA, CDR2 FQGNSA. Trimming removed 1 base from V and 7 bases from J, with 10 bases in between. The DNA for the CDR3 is TGTGCCAGCAGCTTAGTTGACGGAGGTGAAGCTTTCTTT. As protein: CASSLVDGGEAFF.

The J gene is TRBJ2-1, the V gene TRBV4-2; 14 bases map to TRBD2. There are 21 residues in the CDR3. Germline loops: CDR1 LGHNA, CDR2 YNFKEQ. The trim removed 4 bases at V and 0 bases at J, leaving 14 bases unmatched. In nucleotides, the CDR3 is TGTGCCAGCAGCCTCGTTCCCGGGACTAGCGGGAGTTTAAGCTCCTACAATGAGCAGTTCTTC. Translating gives CASSLVPGTSGSLSSYNEQFF.